Described below is a single TCR beta chain sequence and its context. Antigen unknown. This entry is derived from a study of T cells in narcolepsy. Study background: Healthy controls were enrolled alongside patients with narcolepsy type 1 or type 2. General study findings and limits: Comparing one patient's CSF and blood CD4+ clonotypes highlighted HCRT- and TRIB2-specific autoreactive clonotypes. Autoreactive clonotypes reportedly recurred in blood of same and different patients, not controls.

The CDR3 has 12 residues. Germline V CDR1 and CDR2: SEHNR, FQNEAQ (reference sequence). V lost 5 bases and J lost 4, with 5 bases in between. Clones were sequenced by immunoSEQ multiplex PCR, and TCRdb holds only the in-frame ones, with some missing. Here the sample spans around 27,000 clones, roughly 80% being singletons. The sequencing input was CD45RA- memory CD4+ T cells from PBMCs. This chain connects TRBV7-9 to TRBJ1-4; D not resolved. The receptor was derived from a human donor with narcolepsy. The CDR3 region has the DNA TGTGCCAGCAGCCCCTTTAATGAAAAACTGTTTTTT. Its protein is CASSPFNEKLFF.